The next 27 T cell receptor beta chains were all read from a single sample in a study of cytomegalovirus exposure and HLA in healthy donors. This table comes from immunoSEQ multiplex PCR, and its TCRdb copy is limited to in-frame clones, with some not included. The sample records about 360,000 clones, 86% being singletons. What was sequenced was PBMCs. The receptors originated from a woman between 18 and 30 years old in good health and CMV-seronegative.

This sequence joins TRBV29-1 and TRBJ2-7, with no clear D. Germline V gene sequence: CDR1 SQVTM, CDR2 ANQGSEA. The CDR3 has 13 residues. V was clipped by 2 bases and J by 1 base, with 9 bases between them. CDR3 nucleotides: TGCAGCGTTGAAATCGTAGATTCCTACGAGCAGTACTTC. Protein product: CSVEIVDSYEQYF.

This clone has only a few counts. J is TRBJ2-3 and V is TRBV7-9; TRBD2 might be the D (5 bases). Germline values: CDR1 SEHNR, CDR2 FQNEAQ (reference sequence). Trimming removed 4 bases from V and 2 bases from J, with 13 bases in between. CDR3 size: 15 residues. The CDR3 loop reads CASSSWTGNTDTQYF. CDR3 bases: TGTGCCAGCAGCTCGTGGACGGGGAACACAGATACGCAGTATTTT.

The chain couples TRBV29-1 to TRBJ1-2; 10 bases fit TRBD1. V lost 4 bases, J lost 6 bases, and 8 bases stayed unmatched. The CDR3 is 14 amino acids. Germline values: CDR1 SQVTM, CDR2 ANQGSEA. CDR3 DNA: TGCAGCGTTGGGGACAGGGGCCCTCTCCATGGCTACACCTTC. Translation gives CSVGDRGPLHGYTF.

The V call is TRBV19, the J call TRBJ2-5; D remains ambiguous. There are 12 residues in the CDR3. Trimming cost V 5 bases and J 2 bases, with 6 bases left between them. Germline lookup yields CDR1 LNHDA and CDR2 SQIVND (reference sequence). CDR3 DNA: TGTGCCAGTAGTTCGGGTCAAGAGACCCAGTACTTC. Its protein product is CASSSGQETQYF.

The chain has TRBV27 and TRBJ2-1, with 11 bases identical to TRBD2. V dropped 6 bases and J dropped 4; count of bases not matched to a gene: 8. The V gene's germline CDR1 is MNHEY and CDR2 SMNVEV (reference sequence). This CDR3 has 16 residues. The CDR3 nucleotides are TGTGCCAGCAGCTGGGTAGCGGGGGGGGCATACAATGAGCAGTTCTTC. It is translated as CASSWVAGGAYNEQFF.

This clone was found once. The chain is built from TRBV7-6 and TRBJ1-6; maybe TRBD1 (6 bases). Trimming cost V 8 bases and J 8 bases, with 13 bases left between them. The CDR3 extends over 13 amino acids. The germline V gene has CDR1 SGHVS and CDR2 FNYEAQ. CDR3 amino acids: CASRDRSHSPLHF. The DNA of the CDR3 is TGTGCCAGCCGCGACAGGTCGCATTCACCCCTCCACTTT. Based on the CDR3 plus reference TRBV7-6 and TRBJ1-6, the full variable domain is GAGVSQSPRYKVTKRGQDVALRCDPISGHVSLYWYRQALGQGPEFLTYFNYEAQQDKSGLPNDRFSAERPEGSISTLTIQRTEQRDSAMYRCASRDRSHSPLHFGNGTRLTVT.

V and J are TRBV6-6 and TRBJ1-5; 7 positions agree with TRBD1. The length of the CDR3 is 13 residues. Trimming at V came to 6 bases and at J to 4 bases, leaving 3 bases not matched to a gene. Per germline, CDR1 MNHNY and CDR2 SVGAGI (reference sequence). The CDR3 nucleotides are TGTGCCAGCAGGGGACAGACTAATCAGCCCCAGCATTTT. This translates into CASRGQTNQPQHF.

The CDR3 region has the DNA TGTGCCAGCAGTTTAGCGGTCAGAACCTCCACAGATACGCAGTATTTT. Translating it yields CASSLAVRTSTDTQYF. The chain combines TRBV27 with TRBJ2-3; unclear D gene. Germline assignment: CDR1 MNHEY and CDR2 SMNVEV (reference sequence). This CDR3 spans 16 amino acids. Trimming took 2 bases from V and 2 from J, leaving 14 bases between them.

V gene TRBV9 combines with J gene TRBJ1-2; tentatively, D is TRBD1 (5 bases). Germline V gene lookup returns CDR1 SGDLS and CDR2 YYNGEE. V was trimmed by 0 bases and J by 4 bases, leaving 10 bases between them. The CDR3 is 14 amino acids. In nucleotides, the CDR3 is TGTGCCAGCAGCGTAGACCCAACAGGCTATGGCTACACCTTC. Residues: CASSVDPTGYGYTF.

The V call is TRBV28, the J call TRBJ2-7; no clear D gene. Germline lookup yields CDR1 MDHEN and CDR2 SYDVKM. The germline V and J ends were trimmed by 6 bases and 2 bases, with 17 bases remaining between them. This CDR3 is 15 amino acids long. The CDR3: CASRRNDGGPYEQYF. The CDR3 DNA follows: TGTGCCAGCAGACGTAACGACGGCGGTCCCTACGAGCAGTACTTC. Using reference TRBV28 and TRBJ2-7 for the parts outside the CDR3, the full variable domain is DVKVTQSSRYLVKRTGEKVFLECVQDMDHENMFWYRQDPGLGLRLIYFSYDVKMKEKGDIPEGYSVSREKKERFSLILESASTNQTSMYLCASRRNDGGPYEQYFGPGTRLTVT.

The genes are TRBV4-1 and TRBJ2-3; 14 bases are a match to TRBD2. There are 18 residues in the CDR3. The germline V gene has CDR1 MGHRA and CDR2 YSYEKL. The trim removed 1 base at V and 3 bases at J, leaving 6 bases unmatched. The CDR3 region has the DNA TGCGCCAGCAGCCAAGTGGTGACTAGCGGGGGGGCAACAGATACGCAGTATTTT. Amino acid sequence: CASSQVVTSGGATDTQYF.

About this clone itself: Relative to the germline gene, one junction end is altered; a read error may explain this. The chain links TRBV27 to TRBJ2-4; 8 bases fit TRBD1. The CDR3 covers 18 residues. Germline values: CDR1 MNHEY, CDR2 SMNVEV (reference sequence). This chain's CDR3 is CAGRQLGRTGYGGWIQYF. The CDR3 DNA is TGTGCCGGCAGACAGCTCGGCCGGACAGGGTATGGAGGTTGGATTCAGTACTTC.

This chain connects TRBV27 to TRBJ1-4; 9 bases are shared with TRBD1. The germline V gene has CDR1 MNHEY and CDR2 SMNVEV (reference sequence). V shed 2 bases, J shed 8 bases, and the junction held 6 bases outside the gene matches. CDR3 size: 15 residues. CDR3 DNA sequence: TGTGCCAGCAGTTTAGTCGGGACAGGGCTGGAAAAACTGTTTTTT. Its translation is CASSLVGTGLEKLFF.

The chain carries TRBV6-5 and TRBJ1-2; D unclear. There are 12 residues in the CDR3. CDR1 and CDR2 (germline): MNHEY, SVGAGI. V was clipped by 6 bases and J by 6 bases, with 11 bases between them. CDR3 residues: CASSPGRDGYTF. CDR3 bases: TGTGCCAGCAGCCCCGGGAGGGATGGCTACACCTTC.

The chain uses TRBV4-1 and TRBJ2-7, with 11 positions matching TRBD1. Germline assignment: CDR1 MGHRA and CDR2 YSYEKL. Losses at the gene ends were 3 bases for V and 4 bases for J; bases not matched to a gene: 8. The CDR3 length is 16 residues. The DNA of the CDR3 is TGCGCCAGCAGCCATCGCCCGGGACAGGGGGTGTACGAGCAGTACTTC. Its translation is CASSHRPGQGVYEQYF.

J is TRBJ1-1 and V is TRBV9; 9 nucleotides align to TRBD1. The CDR3 contains 15 residues. Losses at the gene ends were 0 bases for V and 4 bases for J; bases not matched to a gene: 4. Looked up from germline, CDR1 is SGDLS and CDR2 is YYNGEE. The chain's CDR3 is CASSVEVTGGTEAFF. The CDR3 nucleotides read TGTGCCAGCAGCGTAGAGGTGACAGGGGGCACTGAAGCTTTCTTT.

The chain has TRBV5-5 and TRBJ2-7, with TRBD1 identical over 8 bases. The CDR3 is 15 amino acids. The germline V gene has CDR1 SGHKS and CDR2 YYEKEE (reference sequence). V was pared by 6 bases and J by 3 bases, with 11 bases of the junction left unmatched. The CDR3 region is CASIKTGALDYEQYF. CDR3 in DNA: TGTGCCAGCATTAAGACAGGGGCCCTTGACTACGAGCAGTACTTC.

This sequence joins TRBV5-1 and TRBJ2-7, with TRBD1 matching 9 bases. The CDR3 is made up of 18 amino acids. V lost 4 bases, J lost 3 bases, and 17 bases stayed unmatched. Germline-derived CDR1 and CDR2 are SGHRS and YFSETQ. The CDR3 loop is CASSASGTGRKGYYEQYF. CDR3 in DNA: TGCGCCAGCAGCGCGTCCGGGACAGGGAGGAAGGGATACTACGAGCAGTACTTC.

The DNA of the CDR3 is TGCGCCAGCAGCCACGGGAGCTCCTACGAGCAGTACTTC. It specifies CASSHGSSYEQYF. The chain recombines TRBV10-1 with TRBJ2-7; TRBD2 is a possible D gene (6 bases). Per germline, CDR1 WNHNN and CDR2 SYGVQD (reference sequence). The V end was cut by 6 bases, the J end by 0 bases, with 9 bases between. There are 13 residues in the CDR3.

The J gene is TRBJ1-2, the V gene TRBV15; no definite D call. Deletions cut 0 bases from V and 1 base from J, with 9 bases between. CDR1 is LNHNV and CDR2 is YYDKDF in the germline V gene (reference sequence). This CDR3 region has 15 residues. CDR3 sequence reads: CATSRELIRNYGYTF. CDR3 sequence (DNA): TGTGCCACCAGCAGAGAACTGATTCGTAACTATGGCTACACCTTC.

This clone was found once. The chain recombines TRBV30 with TRBJ2-7; no clear D gene. The ends were cut back, 0 bases at V and 0 bases at J, with 6 bases in the middle. Germline lookup yields CDR1 GTSNPN and CDR2 SVGIG (reference sequence). The CDR3 covers 13 residues. The CDR3, as DNA: TGTGCCTGGAGTGTTTGGGCCTCCTACGAGCAGTACTTC. This codes for CAWSVWASYEQYF.

The genes are TRBV7-9 and TRBJ2-1; TRBD1 aligns across 7 bases. The CDR3 spans 15 residues. After removal of 6 bases from V and 2 bases from J, the junction contained 7 bases not matched to a gene. The germline V gene has CDR1 SEHNR and CDR2 FQNEAQ (reference sequence). DNA of the CDR3: TGTGCCAGCAGGCACCGGGACAGAGCCTACAATGAGCAGTTCTTC. Protein: CASRHRDRAYNEQFF. Drawing the rest from reference TRBV7-9 and TRBJ2-1, the complete variable domain is DTGVSQNPRHKITKRGQNVTFRCDPISEHNRLYWYRQTLGQGPEFLTYFQNEAQLEKSRLLSDRFSAERPKGSFSTLEIQRTEQGDSAMYLCASRHRDRAYNEQFFGPGTRLTVL.

V usage is TRBV5-4 and J usage is TRBJ1-4, with TRBD1 matching 9 bases. The CDR3 sequence is 15 residues long. Per the germline V gene, CDR1 is SGHNT and CDR2 is YYREEE (reference sequence). Losses at the gene ends were 4 bases for V and 8 bases for J; bases not matched to a gene: 9. In DNA, the CDR3 is TGTGCCAGCAGCACAACAGGGGGCCCGGAGGAAAAACTGTTTTTT. Encoded protein: CASSTTGGPEEKLFF.

The J gene is TRBJ2-7, the V gene TRBV5-4; 10 nucleotides line up with TRBD1. The V segment lost 4 bases and the J segment 1 base; nucleotides outside the gene matches: 5. The CDR3 has 15 residues. Germline loops: CDR1 SGHNT, CDR2 YYREEE (reference sequence). CDR3 sequence (DNA): TGTGCCAGCAGCCGGGGGGGACAGGGGTCCTACGAGCAGTACTTC. Amino acid sequence: CASSRGGQGSYEQYF.

For this clone: A junction end diverges from the germline sequence, so it may reflect a read error. The CDR3 DNA follows: TGTGCCAGTAGGATAGCGGGAGGAGCTAATGAGCAGTTCTTC. Protein: CASRIAGGANEQFF. The chain combines TRBV19 with TRBJ2-1; TRBD2 matches 10 bases. CDR1 LNHDA and CDR2 SQIVND come from the germline V gene (reference sequence). The CDR3 length is 14 residues.

This clone was observed a handful of times. The V and J genes are TRBV10-3 and TRBJ1-1; D is ambiguous. CDR3 length: 12 residues. In germline, CDR1 is ENHRY, CDR2 SYGVKD. The V end was cut by 0 bases, the J end by 9 bases, with 8 bases between. The CDR3 reads CAISESRQQAFF. CDR3 DNA: TGTGCCATCAGTGAGTCGAGACAACAAGCTTTCTTT.

The chain links TRBV11-2 to TRBJ2-7, with D uncertain. Looked up from germline, CDR1 is SGHAT and CDR2 is FQNNGV. The CDR3 is 11 residues long. V lost 5 bases and J lost 3, with 5 bases in between. The CDR3 sequence is CASSLNYEQYF. CDR3 nucleotide sequence: TGTGCCAGCAGCCTAAACTACGAGCAGTACTTC.